The 8 T cell receptor beta chains below all came from one sample that was sequenced in a study of blood T cells in healthy people across ages. A second PCR, run for 7 to 11 cycles, used a sample-barcoded 5' primer plus a J-beta primer mix. TCRdb reanalysed the 5' RACE reads using MiXCR and keeps one entry per CDR3 protein. The data contain around 1.1 million distinct CDR3 sequences, under 40% of them singletons. The specimen was blood. These receptors all come from a man aged 18 to 30 in good health.

In this sample, this clonotype turned up once. This chain links TRBV19 with TRBJ2-1, with 9 positions matching TRBD2. CDR1 and CDR2 (germline): LNHDA, SQIVND (reference sequence). The J segment lost 0 bases and the V segment lost 3 bases, leaving 3 bases of the junction unmatched. This CDR3 comprises 16 residues. The CDR3: CASSIIAGVSYNEQFF. The DNA for the CDR3 is TGTGCCAGTAGTATTATAGCGGGGGTCTCCTACAATGAGCAGTTCTTC. The complete variable domain, with remaining parts taken from reference TRBV19 and TRBJ2-1, reads DGGITQSPKYLFRKEGQNVTLSCEQNLNHDAMYWYRQDPGQGLRLIYYSQIVNDFQKGDIAEGYSVSREKKESFPLTVTSAQKNPTAFYLCASSIIAGVSYNEQFFGPGTRLTVL.

This chain connects TRBV5-1 to TRBJ2-7; no clear D gene. Germline loops: CDR1 SGHRS, CDR2 YFSETQ. V dropped 0 bases and J dropped 2 bases, with 9 bases sitting between them. The CDR3 has 14 amino acids. CDR3 protein: CASSLGLRAYEQYF. Here the CDR3 DNA reads TGCGCCAGCAGCTTGGGGCTAAGGGCCTACGAGCAGTACTTC.

This clonotype has just a few counts. CDR3 coding DNA: TGTGCCAGCAGTGCCACCCAGGGGCGTGAAGCTTTCTTT. It yields the protein CASSATQGREAFF. J is TRBJ1-1 and V is TRBV25-1; possible D gene TRBD1, 6 bases. Trimming removed 4 bases at V and 7 bases at J, with 13 bases between. The germline gives CDR1 MGHDK, CDR2 SYGVNS. The CDR3 consists of 13 residues.

V usage is TRBV7-3 and J usage is TRBJ2-1; 9 bases are shared with TRBD1. The CDR3 covers 17 residues. V was clipped by 5 bases and J by 3 bases; unmatched bases: 11. Germline CDR1 and CDR2: SGHTA and FQGTGA. Here the CDR3 DNA reads TGTGCCAGCAGCCCTCAGGAGACAGGGGGTGACTACAATGAGCAGTTCTTC. Its protein product is CASSPQETGGDYNEQFF.

The V call is TRBV2, the J call TRBJ2-1; D unresolved. V was trimmed by 7 bases and J by 1 base, leaving 14 bases between them. The CDR3 length is 15 residues. Germline V gene sequence: CDR1 SNHLY, CDR2 FYNNEI. The CDR3 here is CASITSTSSYNEQFF. As DNA, the CDR3 is TGTGCCAGCATCACTTCCACCTCATCCTACAATGAGCAGTTCTTC.

In this sample, this clonotype turned up a few times. At one of its ends the junction is not consistent with the germline gene, which may arise from a read error. CDR3 nucleotide sequence: TGTGCCAGCAGTTACAGGGGCTCCCACGAGCAGTACTTC. The encoded protein is CASSYRGSHEQYF. This chain uses TRBV6-5 with TRBJ2-7; perhaps TRBD1 as D (5 bases). CDR1 and CDR2 (germline): MNHEY, SVGAGI. The CDR3 length is 13 residues.

This clonotype was detected only a few times. V is TRBV4-3 and J is TRBJ1-4; D is possibly TRBD1 (5 bases). Germline V gene lookup returns CDR1 LGHNA and CDR2 YSLEER. V lost 0 bases to trimming and J lost 8 bases, with 13 bases between them. This CDR3 has 15 residues. The CDR3 DNA follows: TGCGCCAGCAGCCAAGAAGGGAGGGGCCGGGAAAAACTGTTTTTT. Its protein is CASSQEGRGREKLFF.

The chain recombines TRBV4-2 with TRBJ1-1, with D uncertain. The germline CDR1 and CDR2 sequences are LGHNA and YNFKEQ. This CDR3 has 16 amino acids. The ends were cut back, 0 bases at V and 6 bases at J, with 17 bases in the middle. DNA of the CDR3: TGTGCCAGCAGCCAAGAAGCCCGCTGGGGAGAGCCTGAAGCTTTCTTT. As protein: CASSQEARWGEPEAFF.